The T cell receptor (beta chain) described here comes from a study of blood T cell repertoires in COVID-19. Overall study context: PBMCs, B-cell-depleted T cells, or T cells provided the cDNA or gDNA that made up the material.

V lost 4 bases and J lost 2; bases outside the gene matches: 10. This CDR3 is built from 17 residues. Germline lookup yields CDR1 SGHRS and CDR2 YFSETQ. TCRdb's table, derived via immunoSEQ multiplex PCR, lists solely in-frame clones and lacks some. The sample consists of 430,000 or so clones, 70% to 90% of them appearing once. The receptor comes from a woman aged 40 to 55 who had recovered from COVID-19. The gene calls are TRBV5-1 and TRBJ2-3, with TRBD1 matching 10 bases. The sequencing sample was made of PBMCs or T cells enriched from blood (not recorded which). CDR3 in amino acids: CASSPPGGQGFTDTQYF. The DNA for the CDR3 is TGCGCCAGCAGCCCCCCCGGGGGACAGGGGTTCACAGATACGCAGTATTTT.